A selection of T cell receptor beta chains follows, all from one sample in a study of blood T cell repertoires in COVID-19. Clones were read by immunoSEQ multiplex PCR, and TCRdb kept only the in-frame ones, dropping some. This table has 200,000 to 250,000 clones, under 85% appearing once. The sample consisted of peripheral blood. All receptors derive from a woman of 80 years or more with COVID-19, enrolled during active disease. CDR3s include the opening cysteine and the closing phenylalanine or tryptophan. The D gene is left open where the match is weak.

cdr3_length d_call j_call v_call cdr3_aa
14 . TRBJ2-3 TRBV6-5 CASRPPTSTDTQYF
12 . TRBJ2-3 TRBV18 CASSPPLDTQYF
15 . TRBJ2-1 TRBV7-2 CASSLLRSRENEQFF
16 TRBD1 TRBJ1-4 TRBV10-2 CASSEPLTGGNEKLFF
13 . TRBJ1-2 TRBV28 CASRVQGNYGYTF
12 TRBD2 TRBJ2-5 TRBV3-1/TRBV3-2 CASSLTSGGEYF
14 . TRBJ1-6 TRBV11-1 CASSLQGWDSPLHF
14 . TRBJ1-5 TRBV7-2 CASSYKGVGQPQHF
13 . TRBJ1-1 TRBV12-3/TRBV12-4 CATTREKNTEAFF
14 TRBD1 TRBJ2-3 TRBV10-3 CAIRRTGATDTQYF
15 TRBD1 TRBJ1-5 TRBV28 CASRMTGTSNQPQHF
13 . TRBJ1-2 TRBV12-3/TRBV12-4 CASRPTGNYGYTF
14 . TRBJ1-1 TRBV6-5 CASRIMVGITEAFF
14 . TRBJ1-5 TRBV5-1 CASSLASGYQPQHF
14 . TRBJ1-1 TRBV7-3 CASSLRGLNTEAFF
12 . TRBJ2-1 TRBV19 CASRDSYNEQFF
15 . TRBJ1-5 TRBV4-1 CASSQVEGLNQPQHF
12 . TRBJ2-3 TRBV5-1 CASSLIGDTQYF
16 . TRBJ1-1 TRBV15 CATSRDGGARNTEAFF
17 TRBD1 TRBJ2-1 TRBV23-1 CASSPLGQAPRYNEQFF
15 . TRBJ1-5 TRBV19 CASTPQSRDNQPQHF
13 . TRBJ1-5 TRBV6-5 CASRYQSNQPQHF
14 TRBD1 TRBJ2-5 TRBV6-5 CASSSGQETETQYF
12 . TRBJ1-2 TRBV6-5 CAGHGGRIGYTF
13 TRBD1 TRBJ2-7 TRBV7-9 CASSPRDRWVQYF